Each of the 27 T cell receptor beta chains below was sequenced from the same sample in a study of cytomegalovirus exposure and HLA in healthy donors (dated by TCRdb to 2016 to 2017). To prepare the library, the immunoSEQ multiplex PCR assay was applied. A mixture of 60 forward primers for TCR Vbeta segments and 13 reverse primers for TCR Jbeta segments was used in the multiplex PCR. This is the immuneACCESS table as TCRdb keeps it, with only in-frame sequences that have V and J called. A part of the clones is gone; compared with another copy, unresolved V genes explain less than half, and the rest is unexplained. The sample table holds more than 100,000 clones, of which roughly 79% were seen once. About 1.4% of the sample belongs to the ten largest clones. Sequencing input: PBMCs. The receptors shown here come from a woman between 35 and 50 years old in good health and CMV-seronegative.

This clone has only a few counts. The chain couples TRBV30 to TRBJ1-2; 8 bases map to TRBD1. The CDR3 spans 16 residues. After removal of 0 bases from V and 7 bases from J, the junction contained 13 bases not matched to a gene. Germline V gene sequence: CDR1 GTSNPN, CDR2 SVGIG (reference sequence). The CDR3 coding sequence is TGTGCCTGGAGTGTACCAGGGGGCAGAGGGGGTGGTGGCTACACCTTC. Its translation: CAWSVPGGRGGGGYTF.

The chain is built from TRBV4-3 and TRBJ1-2; D might be TRBD1 (5 bases). V was clipped by 0 bases and J by 8 bases, with 13 bases between them. This CDR3 has 14 amino acids. Germline V CDR1 and CDR2: LGHNA, YSLEER. DNA of the CDR3: TGCGCCAGCAGCCAAGAAGGGCAGGGAAGCGGCTACACCTTC. This gives the protein CASSQEGQGSGYTF.

Only a few counts were recorded for this clone. The V gene is TRBV6-5, the J gene TRBJ1-6; 7 bases map to TRBD1. CDR1 and CDR2 from the germline V gene are MNHEY and SVGAGI. V was pared by 6 bases and J by 9 bases, with 11 bases of the junction left unmatched. The CDR3 extends over 15 amino acids. Written as DNA, the CDR3 is TGTGCCAGCAGACTTACAGGGGCCCAGGGTTCACCCCTCCACTTT. Protein product: CASRLTGAQGSPLHF.

J is TRBJ2-1 and V is TRBV4-2, with D possibly matching TRBD2 (6 bases). Germline assignment: CDR1 LGHNA and CDR2 YNFKEQ. The CDR3 is 14 amino acids. Trimming cost V 1 base and J 4 bases, with 8 bases left between them. The CDR3 reads CASSQAGEYNEQFF. DNA for the CDR3: TGTGCCAGCAGCCAAGCGGGGGAATACAATGAGCAGTTCTTC.

The chain uses TRBV19 and TRBJ2-3, with D maybe TRBD2 (5 bases). CDR3 length equals 13 residues. V shed 9 bases and J shed 0 bases, with 10 bases lying between them. CDR1 and CDR2 from the germline V gene are LNHDA and SQIVND (reference sequence). Here the CDR3 reads CASRTLSTDTQYF. In nucleotides, the CDR3 is TGTGCCAGCAGGACTCTAAGCACAGATACGCAGTATTTT. The complete variable domain, with remaining parts taken from reference TRBV19 and TRBJ2-3, reads DGGITQSPKYLFRKEGQNVTLSCEQNLNHDAMYWYRQDPGQGLRLIYYSQIVNDFQKGDIAEGYSVSREKKESFPLTVTSAQKNPTAFYLCASRTLSTDTQYFGPGTRLTVL.

The chain recombines TRBV20-1 with TRBJ2-5, with D perhaps matching TRBD2 (6 bases). The germline V gene has CDR1 DFQATT and CDR2 SNEGSKA (reference sequence). The CDR3 covers 11 residues. V lost 4 bases and J lost 5, with 8 bases in between. This chain's CDR3 is CSAKEGETQYF. CDR3 sequence (DNA): TGCAGTGCTAAGGAGGGGGAGACCCAGTACTTC.

This clone has only a few counts. The gene calls are TRBV7-7 and TRBJ2-1; a weak D match, TRBD1 (6 bases). The CDR3 sequence is 16 residues long. The V end was cut by 5 bases, the J end by 1 base, with 15 bases between. In germline, CDR1 is SSHAT, CDR2 FNYEAQ (reference sequence). The CDR3 bases are TGTGCCAGCAGCCCGGGACAAGTGGGGTCCTACAATGAGCAGTTCTTC. As protein: CASSPGQVGSYNEQFF.

The chain has TRBV27 and TRBJ2-4; 8 bases line up with TRBD2. V shed 6 bases and J 5 bases; nucleotides not matched to a gene: 6. Germline lookup yields CDR1 MNHEY and CDR2 SMNVEV (reference sequence). The CDR3 runs 14 residues. Written as DNA, the CDR3 is TGTGCCAGCAGGGGCGCTAGCGGGCAAAACATTCAGTACTTC. Its protein is CASRGASGQNIQYF.

The CDR3 bases are TGTGCCAGCAGCCGGGGACAGGGGACAGGAAACACCATATATTTT. Amino acid sequence: CASSRGQGTGNTIYF. The chain employs TRBV5-6 and TRBJ1-3; 10 bases are a match to TRBD1. CDR3 length equals 15 residues. Germline-derived CDR1 and CDR2 are SGHDT and YYEEEE. Unmatched junction bases numbered 5, after V lost 4 bases and J lost 4 bases.

The chain recombines TRBV25-1 with TRBJ1-2; no firm D call. Trimming cost V 7 bases and J 3 bases, with 15 bases left between them. The CDR3 spans 14 residues. CDR1 MGHDK and CDR2 SYGVNS come from the germline V gene. CDR3 region: CASTNAGSYYGYTF. CDR3 sequence (DNA): TGTGCCAGCACTAATGCGGGATCCTACTATGGCTACACCTTC.

The chain carries TRBV1 and TRBJ1-2; the table's D call, TRBD1, was not checked against the DNA. TRBV1 is tagged as a pseudogene. The CDR3 sequence is 15 residues long. CDR3 bases: TGCACCAGCAGCCAAGATGATGGGGCAGAAGGGGGCTACACCTTC. Translating gives CTSSQDDGAEGGYTF.

This sequence joins TRBV18 and TRBJ1-1; possible D gene TRBD1, 5 bases. CDR3 length equals 14 residues. CDR1 is KGHSH, CDR2 LQKENI, per germline. Trimming removed 4 bases at V and 1 base at J, with 10 bases between. CDR3 protein: CASSQTAKNTEAFF. The CDR3 region has the DNA TGTGCCAGCTCACAGACAGCTAAGAACACTGAAGCTTTCTTT.

This clone was found once. The rearrangement uses TRBV6-5 and TRBJ1-3, with D perhaps TRBD1 (6 bases). The CDR3 sequence is 13 residues long. The V end lost 6 bases, the J end lost 6 bases, and 12 bases lay between the germline ends. Germline CDR1 and CDR2: MNHEY and SVGAGI. The CDR3 DNA is TGTGCCAGCAGCAGGGGAACAGAAAACACCATATATTTT. Protein: CASSRGTENTIYF.

V gene TRBV15 combines with J gene TRBJ2-1, with 7 positions matching TRBD2. Germline assignment: CDR1 LNHNV and CDR2 YYDKDF (reference sequence). The CDR3 sequence is 16 residues long. Trimming removed 3 bases from V and 9 bases from J; junction bases left unmatched: 14. CDR3 in DNA: TGTGCCACCAGCAGGGAGGGAACACGGGGGGTGGGTGAGCAGTTCTTC. Its protein is CATSREGTRGVGEQFF. The full variable domain, its missing parts supplied by reference TRBV15 and TRBJ2-1, is DAMVIQNPRYQVTQFGKPVTLSCSQTLNHNVMYWYQQKSSQAPKLLFHYYDKDFNNEADTPDNFQSRRPNTSFCFLDIRSPGLGDTAMYLCATSREGTRGVGEQFFGPGTRLTVL.

The chain is built from TRBV10-3 and TRBJ2-1; the match to TRBD2 covers 14 bases. The CDR3 length is 21 residues. CDR1 is ENHRY and CDR2 is SYGVKD in the germline V gene. V gave up 7 bases and J gave up 0 bases; unmatched junction bases: 17. The CDR3 sequence is CAITKGTSGGRRKSSYNEQFF. CDR3 bases: TGTGCCATCACCAAAGGGACTAGCGGGGGCCGAAGAAAGAGCTCCTACAATGAGCAGTTCTTC.

The chain has TRBV2 and TRBJ1-1, with TRBD1 identical over 7 bases. CDR1 SNHLY and CDR2 FYNNEI come from the germline V gene. The V and J ends lost 5 bases and 5 bases, in that order; junction bases with no gene match: 8. The CDR3 has 14 amino acids. The CDR3 region has the DNA TGTGCCAGCAGTCCTACAGGGGATCAGACTGAAGCTTTCTTT. It yields the protein CASSPTGDQTEAFF. Full variable domain (remainder filled in from reference TRBV2 and TRBJ1-1): EPEVTQTPSHQVTQMGQEVILRCVPISNHLYFYWYRQILGQKVEFLVSFYNNEISEKSEIFDDQFSVERPDGSNFTLKIRSTKLEDSAMYFCASSPTGDQTEAFFGQGTRLTVV.

The gene calls are TRBV7-8 and TRBJ1-4; 7 bases fit TRBD1. The J segment lost 3 bases and the V segment lost 4 bases, leaving 5 bases of the junction unmatched. CDR1 and CDR2 (germline): SGHVS, FQNEAQ. The CDR3 sequence is 15 residues long. CDR3 in amino acids: CASSSQGLSNEKLFF. CDR3 coding DNA: TGTGCCAGCAGCTCACAGGGGTTATCTAATGAAAAACTGTTTTTT.

Points on this clone: Other DNA sequences of this sample code for an identical CDR3. This chain links TRBV5-1 with TRBJ2-5, with 7 positions matching TRBD1. V lost 4 bases, J lost 0 bases, and 3 bases stayed unmatched. This CDR3 is built from 14 residues. CDR1 SGHRS and CDR2 YFSETQ come from the germline V gene. The CDR3 nucleotides are TGCGCCAGCAGCAGGACAGGAGACCAAGAGACCCAGTACTTC. It translates to CASSRTGDQETQYF.

The chain couples TRBV28 to TRBJ2-1, with unresolved D. The CDR3 has 15 residues. Trimming stripped 6 bases from V and 7 bases from J, with 19 bases between. Germline CDR1 MDHEN, CDR2 SYDVKM. Written as DNA, the CDR3 is TGTGCCAGCAGCCCACTGAACGGTTATTCGAATGAGCAGTTCTTC. This codes for CASSPLNGYSNEQFF.

The chain joins TRBV5-1 to TRBJ2-7; 10 bases align to TRBD1. Germline trimming cut 0 bases from V and 2 bases from J; bases unmatched to any gene: 2. The CDR3 consists of 15 residues. Germline V gene sequence: CDR1 SGHRS, CDR2 YFSETQ. CDR3 sequence: CASSLGDRGPYEQYF. CDR3 nucleotide sequence: TGCGCCAGCAGCTTGGGGGACAGGGGACCCTACGAGCAGTACTTC.

The rearrangement uses TRBV4-1 and TRBJ2-5, with 9 bases that match TRBD1. Trimming removed 3 bases from V and 5 bases from J; junction bases left unmatched: 10. This CDR3 spans 16 amino acids. Germline V gives CDR1 MGHRA, CDR2 YSYEKL. The DNA of the CDR3 is TGCGCCAGCAGCCAGGCTGGACAGGGGAATTGGGAGACCCAGTACTTC. Translation gives CASSQAGQGNWETQYF.

V is TRBV10-3 and J is TRBJ1-5; perhaps TRBD1 as D (6 bases). CDR1 is ENHRY and CDR2 is SYGVKD in the germline V gene. CDR3 length equals 18 residues. Trimming removed 5 bases at V and 2 bases at J, with 22 bases between. CDR3 sequence reads: CAISPARTGLGGNQPQHF. CDR3 bases: TGTGCCATCAGTCCCGCCCGAACAGGGTTGGGGGGCAATCAGCCCCAGCATTTT.

V gene TRBV28 combines with J gene TRBJ1-2; TRBD1 matches 11 bases. This CDR3 comprises 14 residues. Germline V gene sequence: CDR1 MDHEN, CDR2 SYDVKM. The junction had 4 bases not matched to a gene; V was cut back by 5 bases and J by 5 bases. In DNA, the CDR3 is TGTGCCAGCAGTCTGGGACAGGGGGAATATGGCTACACCTTC. This gives the protein CASSLGQGEYGYTF.

V gene TRBV7-2 combines with J gene TRBJ1-5, with 7 bases aligning to TRBD1. CDR3 size: 14 residues. V gave up 5 bases and J gave up 6 bases; unmatched junction bases: 7. Looked up from germline, CDR1 is SGHTA and CDR2 is FQGNSA. CDR3 nucleotide sequence: TGTGCCAGCAGCCCACAGACAGGGCCTCAGCCCCAGCATTTT. It yields the protein CASSPQTGPQPQHF.

CDR3 sequence reads: CASSLKPAGGETGELFF. The CDR3 region has the DNA TGTGCCAGCAGCCTGAAGCCAGCGGGGGGGGAAACCGGGGAGCTGTTTTTT. The chain links TRBV5-4 to TRBJ2-2; 10 bases line up with TRBD2. Germline lookup yields CDR1 SGHNT and CDR2 YYREEE (reference sequence). V trimming: 4 bases; J trimming: 5 bases; junction bases outside the gene matches: 11. This CDR3 contains 17 residues.

V is TRBV4-3 and J is TRBJ1-1, with TRBD1 matching 7 bases. Trimming took 0 bases from V and 0 from J; bases not matched to a gene: 16. The V gene's germline CDR1 is LGHNA and CDR2 YSLEER. The CDR3 extends over 20 amino acids. CDR3 sequence (DNA): TGCGCCAGCAGCCAAGACTTTTGGGCCCAGGGGGGCCTTATGAACACTGAAGCTTTCTTT. It specifies CASSQDFWAQGGLMNTEAFF.

V and J are TRBV6-1 and TRBJ1-5; D is uncertain. V lost 4 bases, J lost 0 bases, and 4 bases lay in between. The germline V gene has CDR1 MNHNS and CDR2 SASEGT. This CDR3 region has 13 residues. As DNA, the CDR3 is TGTGCCAGCAGTGTCTATAGCAATCAGCCCCAGCATTTT. Translated: CASSVYSNQPQHF.